This TCR beta chain stems from a study of blood T cell repertoires in COVID-19. The wider study: Samples taken during acute and convalescent COVID-19 were collected in the United States, Italy and Spain. Sample material is recorded as cDNA or gDNA derived from T cells, B-cell-depleted T cells, or PBMCs.

The assay was immunoSEQ multiplex PCR, and TCRdb's table has in-frame clones only and misses some. The table records roughly 300,000 clones, approximately 89% of them present only once. Participants had their cohort set by participant-reported clinical history. Recovered participants had two consecutive negative NP/OP PCR tests, healthcare professional clearance, or symptom resolution. The sequenced sample consisted of PBMCs or T cells enriched from blood (not recorded which). The TCR comes from a woman in her twenties or thirties who had recovered from COVID-19.

The CDR3 reads CASSLSGAEQFF. The CDR3, as DNA: TGTGCCAGCAGCTTAAGTGGGGCTGAGCAGTTCTTC. The genes are TRBV7-2 and TRBJ2-1; D is possibly TRBD1 (5 bases). V lost 2 bases to trimming and J lost 9 bases, with 8 bases between them. Germline V gives CDR1 SGHTA, CDR2 FQGNSA. CDR3 length equals 12 residues.